This T cell receptor beta chain originates from a study of T cell repertoires in cytomegalovirus infection. About the study: Public TCR beta signatures marked donors with CMV infection and the matching HLA. Broader study findings: The ex vivo response showed dominance by HLA-C-restricted CMV-specific TCR beta clonotypes. Of the TCR beta families, the public ones yielded a cumulative frequency that identified carriers of CMV plus the relevant HLA.

In germline, CDR1 is MNHEY, CDR2 SVGAGI. This CDR3 is 14 amino acids long. J lost 3 bases, V lost 6 bases, and 5 bases had no gene match. In TCRdb, the reads were re-called with MiXCR into one record per CDR3 protein. The sample lists more than 400,000 distinct CDR3 sequences, 26% occurring once. Note on this clonotype: Its antigen is unknown.

The sample was PBMCs. This chain connects TRBV6-5 to TRBJ1-2; 9 positions agree with TRBD1. This sequence originates from a human donor in good health (CMV status not recorded). Some clones in this sample may be carry-over from other donors' samples. The CDR3 is CASRRDRAYYGYTF. The CDR3 DNA reads TGTGCCAGCAGAAGGGACAGGGCATACTATGGCTACACCTTC.